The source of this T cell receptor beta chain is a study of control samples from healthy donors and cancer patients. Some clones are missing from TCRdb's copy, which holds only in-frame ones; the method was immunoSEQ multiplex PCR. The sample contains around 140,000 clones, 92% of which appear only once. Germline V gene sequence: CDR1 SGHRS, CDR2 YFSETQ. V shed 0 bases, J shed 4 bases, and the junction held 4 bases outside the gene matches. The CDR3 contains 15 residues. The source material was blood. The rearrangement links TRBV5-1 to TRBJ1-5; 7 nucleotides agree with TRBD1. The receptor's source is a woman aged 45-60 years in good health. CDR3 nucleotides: TGCGCCAGCAGCTTGGGGACAGGAGATAATCAGCCCCAGCATTTT. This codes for CASSLGTGDNQPQHF.